This TCR beta chain was retrieved from a study of blood T cell repertoires in COVID-19. Original methodology: By means of reference gene primer amplification, nucleated cell counts were estimated. The method was immunoSEQ multiplex PCR; TCRdb's version includes in-frame clones alone and lacks a portion of them. From that table come the V and J calls and clone size; the DNA was used to work out D and trimming. The sample has more than 250,000 clones, over 80% seen once. Germline loops: CDR1 SGHRS, CDR2 YFSETQ. The CDR3 runs 15 residues. V dropped 0 bases and J dropped 2 bases, with 11 bases sitting between them.

The receptor comes from a woman aged 50 to 65 with COVID-19, enrolled during active disease. The sequenced material came from peripheral blood. This chain uses TRBV5-1 with TRBJ2-5; weak D call: TRBD2 (6 bases). The CDR3 is CASSLGGLSQETQYF. The CDR3 DNA reads TGCGCCAGCAGCTTGGGGGGACTTTCACAAGAGACCCAGTACTTC.